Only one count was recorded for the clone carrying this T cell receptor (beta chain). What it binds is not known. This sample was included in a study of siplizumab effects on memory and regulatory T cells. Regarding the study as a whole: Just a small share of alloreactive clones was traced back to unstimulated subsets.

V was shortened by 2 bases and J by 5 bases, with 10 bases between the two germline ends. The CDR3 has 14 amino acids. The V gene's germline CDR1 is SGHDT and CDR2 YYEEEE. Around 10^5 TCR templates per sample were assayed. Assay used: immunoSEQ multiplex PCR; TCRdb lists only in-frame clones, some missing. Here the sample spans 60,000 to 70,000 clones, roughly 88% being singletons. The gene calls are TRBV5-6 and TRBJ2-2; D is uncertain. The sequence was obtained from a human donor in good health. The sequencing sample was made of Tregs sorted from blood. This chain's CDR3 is CASSFMGNTGELFF. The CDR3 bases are TGTGCCAGCAGCTTCATGGGGAATACCGGGGAGCTGTTTTTT.